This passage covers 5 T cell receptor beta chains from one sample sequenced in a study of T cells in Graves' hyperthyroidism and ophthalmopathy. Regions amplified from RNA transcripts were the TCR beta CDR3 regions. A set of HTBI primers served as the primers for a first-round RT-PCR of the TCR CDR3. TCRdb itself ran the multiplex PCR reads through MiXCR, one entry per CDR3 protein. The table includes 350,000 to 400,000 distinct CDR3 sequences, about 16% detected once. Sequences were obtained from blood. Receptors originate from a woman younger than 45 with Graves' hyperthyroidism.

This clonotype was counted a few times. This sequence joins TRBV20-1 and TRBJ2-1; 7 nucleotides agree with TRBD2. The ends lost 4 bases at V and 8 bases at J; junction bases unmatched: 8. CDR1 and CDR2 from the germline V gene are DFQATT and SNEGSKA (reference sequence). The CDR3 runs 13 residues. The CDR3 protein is CSANWGGSHEQFF. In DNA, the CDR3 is TGCAGTGCTAATTGGGGAGGGTCCCATGAGCAGTTCTTC.

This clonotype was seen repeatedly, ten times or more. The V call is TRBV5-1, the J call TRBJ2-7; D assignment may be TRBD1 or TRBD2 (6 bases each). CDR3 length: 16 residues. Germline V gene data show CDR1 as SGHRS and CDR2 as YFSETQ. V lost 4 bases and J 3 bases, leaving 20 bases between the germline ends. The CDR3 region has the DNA TGCGCCAGCAGCCCCGGGTCTCCCGGAGGGGGCTACGAGCAGTACTTC. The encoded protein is CASSPGSPGGGYEQYF.

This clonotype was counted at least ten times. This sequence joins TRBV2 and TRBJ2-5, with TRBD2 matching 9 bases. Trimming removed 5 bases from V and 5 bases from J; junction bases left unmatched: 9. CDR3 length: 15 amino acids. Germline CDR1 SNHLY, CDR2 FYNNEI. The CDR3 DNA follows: TGTGCCAGCAGTCCGTGGGCGGGAGGGGAGGAGACCCAGTACTTC. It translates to CASSPWAGGEETQYF.

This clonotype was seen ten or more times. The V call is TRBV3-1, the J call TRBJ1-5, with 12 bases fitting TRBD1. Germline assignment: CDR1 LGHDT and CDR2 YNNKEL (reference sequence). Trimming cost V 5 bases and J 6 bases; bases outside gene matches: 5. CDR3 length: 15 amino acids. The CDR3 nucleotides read TGTGCCAGCAGCTCCGGGACAGGGGGCTCTCAGCCCCAGCATTTT. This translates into CASSSGTGGSQPQHF. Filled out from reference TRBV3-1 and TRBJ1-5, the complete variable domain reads DTAVSQTPKYLVTQMGNDKSIKCEQNLGHDTMYWYKQDSKKFLKIMFSYNNKELIINETVPNRFSPKSPDKAHLNLHINSLELGDSAVYFCASSSGTGGSQPQHFGDGTRLSIL.

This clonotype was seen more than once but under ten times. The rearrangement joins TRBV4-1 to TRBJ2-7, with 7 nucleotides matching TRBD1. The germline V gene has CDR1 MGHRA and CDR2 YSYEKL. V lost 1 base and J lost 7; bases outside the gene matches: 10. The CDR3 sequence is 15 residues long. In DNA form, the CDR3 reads TGCGCCAGCAGCCAAGTAGGCAGGGGGTTTTGGGAGCAGTACTTC. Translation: CASSQVGRGFWEQYF.